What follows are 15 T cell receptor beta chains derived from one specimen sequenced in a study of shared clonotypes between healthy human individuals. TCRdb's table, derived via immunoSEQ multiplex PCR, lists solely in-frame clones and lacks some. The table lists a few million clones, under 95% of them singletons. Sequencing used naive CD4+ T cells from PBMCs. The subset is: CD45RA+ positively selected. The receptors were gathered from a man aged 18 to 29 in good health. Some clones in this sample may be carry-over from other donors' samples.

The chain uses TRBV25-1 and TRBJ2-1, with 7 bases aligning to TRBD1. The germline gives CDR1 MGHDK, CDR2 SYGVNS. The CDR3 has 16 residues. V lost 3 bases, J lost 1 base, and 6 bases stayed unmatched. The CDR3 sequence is CASSDLTGVSYNEQFF. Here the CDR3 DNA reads TGTGCCAGCAGTGACTTAACAGGGGTGTCCTACAATGAGCAGTTCTTC. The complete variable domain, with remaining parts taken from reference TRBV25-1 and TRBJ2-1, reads EADIYQTPRYLVIGTGKKITLECSQTMGHDKMYWYQQDPGMELHLIHYSYGVNSTEKGDLSSESTVSRIRTEHFPLTLESARPSHTSQYLCASSDLTGVSYNEQFFGPGTRLTVL.

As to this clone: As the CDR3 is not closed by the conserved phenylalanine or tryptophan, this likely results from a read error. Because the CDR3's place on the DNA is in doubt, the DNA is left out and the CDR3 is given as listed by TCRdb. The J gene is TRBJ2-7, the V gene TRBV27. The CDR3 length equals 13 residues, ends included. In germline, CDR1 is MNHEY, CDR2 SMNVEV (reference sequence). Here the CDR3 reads CASSLEMTERVAN.

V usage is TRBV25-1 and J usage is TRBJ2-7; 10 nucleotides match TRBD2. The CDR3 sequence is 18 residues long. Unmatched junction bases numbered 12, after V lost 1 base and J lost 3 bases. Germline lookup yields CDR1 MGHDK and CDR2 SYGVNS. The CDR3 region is CASSESRLAGGWIYEQYF. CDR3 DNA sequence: TGTGCCAGCAGTGAATCGCGACTAGCGGGCGGATGGATCTACGAGCAGTACTTC.

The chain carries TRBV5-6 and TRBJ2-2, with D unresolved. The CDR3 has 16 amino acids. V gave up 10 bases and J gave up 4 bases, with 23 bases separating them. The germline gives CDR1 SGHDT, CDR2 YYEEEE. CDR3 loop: CAASSPRSTGTGELFF. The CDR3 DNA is TGTGCCGCCAGCAGCCCCCGGAGCACGGGCACCGGGGAGCTGTTTTTT.

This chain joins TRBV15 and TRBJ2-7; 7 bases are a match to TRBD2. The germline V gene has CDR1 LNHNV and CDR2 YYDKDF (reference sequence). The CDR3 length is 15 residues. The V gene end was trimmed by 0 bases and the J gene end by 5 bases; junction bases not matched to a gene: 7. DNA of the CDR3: TGTGCCACCAGCAGAGACGGGACGGGAGGTAACGAGCAGTACTTC. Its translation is CATSRDGTGGNEQYF.

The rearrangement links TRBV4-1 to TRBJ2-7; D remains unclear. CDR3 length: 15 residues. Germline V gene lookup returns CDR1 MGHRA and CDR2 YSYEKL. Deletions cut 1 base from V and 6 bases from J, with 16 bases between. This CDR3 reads CASSQATVGFSEQYF. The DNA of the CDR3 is TGCGCCAGCAGCCAAGCCACAGTTGGTTTCTCCGAGCAGTACTTC.

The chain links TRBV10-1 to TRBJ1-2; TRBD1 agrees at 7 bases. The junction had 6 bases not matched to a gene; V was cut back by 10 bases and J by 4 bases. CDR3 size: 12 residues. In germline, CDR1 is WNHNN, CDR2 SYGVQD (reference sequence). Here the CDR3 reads CATDRVPYGYTF. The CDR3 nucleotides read TGCGCCACCGACAGGGTGCCCTATGGCTACACCTTC.

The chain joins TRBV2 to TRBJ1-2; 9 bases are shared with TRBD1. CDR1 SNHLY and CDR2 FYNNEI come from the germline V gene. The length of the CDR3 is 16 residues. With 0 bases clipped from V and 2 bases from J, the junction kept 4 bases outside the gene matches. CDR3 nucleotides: TGTGCCAGCAGTGAAGCCCGACAGGGGGTAAACTATGGCTACACCTTC. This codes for CASSEARQGVNYGYTF.

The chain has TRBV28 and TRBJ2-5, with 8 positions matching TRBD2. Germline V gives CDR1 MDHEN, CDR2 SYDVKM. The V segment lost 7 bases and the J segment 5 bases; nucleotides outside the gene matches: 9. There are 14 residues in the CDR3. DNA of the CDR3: TGTGCCAGCATCAGAGCGGGGGCAGGGGAGACCCAGTACTTC. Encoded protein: CASIRAGAGETQYF. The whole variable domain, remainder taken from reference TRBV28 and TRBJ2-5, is DVKVTQSSRYLVKRTGEKVFLECVQDMDHENMFWYRQDPGLGLRLIYFSYDVKMKEKGDIPEGYSVSREKKERFSLILESASTNQTSMYLCASIRAGAGETQYFGPGTRLLVL.

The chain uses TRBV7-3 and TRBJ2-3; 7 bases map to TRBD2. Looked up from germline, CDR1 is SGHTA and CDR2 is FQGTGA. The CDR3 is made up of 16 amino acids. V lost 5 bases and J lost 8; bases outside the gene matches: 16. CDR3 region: CASSQNAGPGGSTQYF. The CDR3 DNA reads TGTGCCAGCAGCCAAAATGCAGGCCCCGGGGGGAGTACGCAGTATTTT.

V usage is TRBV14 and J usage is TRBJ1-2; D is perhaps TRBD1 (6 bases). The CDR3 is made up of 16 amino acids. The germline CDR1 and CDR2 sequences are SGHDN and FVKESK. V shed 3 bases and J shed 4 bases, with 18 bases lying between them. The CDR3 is CASSQVLGGLSYGYTF. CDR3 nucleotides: TGTGCCAGCAGCCAGGTCCTGGGGGGGCTGAGCTATGGCTACACCTTC.

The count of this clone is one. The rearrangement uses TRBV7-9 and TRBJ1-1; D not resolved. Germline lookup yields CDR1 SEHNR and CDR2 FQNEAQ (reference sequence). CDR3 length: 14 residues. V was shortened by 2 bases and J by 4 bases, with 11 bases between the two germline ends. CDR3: CASSLSSWGTEAFF. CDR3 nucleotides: TGTGCCAGCAGCTTAAGCTCCTGGGGCACTGAAGCTTTCTTT.

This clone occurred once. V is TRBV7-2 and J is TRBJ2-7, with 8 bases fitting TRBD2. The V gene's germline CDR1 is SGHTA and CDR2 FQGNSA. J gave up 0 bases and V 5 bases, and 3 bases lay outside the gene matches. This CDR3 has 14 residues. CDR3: CASSRGGSSYEQYF. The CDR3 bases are TGTGCCAGCAGCCGCGGGGGGAGCTCCTACGAGCAGTACTTC.

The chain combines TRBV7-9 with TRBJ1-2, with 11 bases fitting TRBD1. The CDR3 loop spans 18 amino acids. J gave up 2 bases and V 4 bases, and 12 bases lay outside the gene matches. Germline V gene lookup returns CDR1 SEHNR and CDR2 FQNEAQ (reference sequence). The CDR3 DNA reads TGTGCCAGCAGCTCATCTGGGACAGGGGGGTTTTACAACTATGGCTACACCTTC. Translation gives CASSSSGTGGFYNYGYTF.

CDR3 sequence (DNA): TGTGCCAGCAGACAGACCAGCGGGGGTGGAACTGAAGCTTTCTTT. Amino acids: CASRQTSGGGTEAFF. This chain links TRBV27 with TRBJ1-1; TRBD1 might be the D (5 bases). V gave up 6 bases and J gave up 5 bases, with 19 bases separating them. Germline CDR1 MNHEY, CDR2 SMNVEV (reference sequence). The CDR3 totals 15 residues.